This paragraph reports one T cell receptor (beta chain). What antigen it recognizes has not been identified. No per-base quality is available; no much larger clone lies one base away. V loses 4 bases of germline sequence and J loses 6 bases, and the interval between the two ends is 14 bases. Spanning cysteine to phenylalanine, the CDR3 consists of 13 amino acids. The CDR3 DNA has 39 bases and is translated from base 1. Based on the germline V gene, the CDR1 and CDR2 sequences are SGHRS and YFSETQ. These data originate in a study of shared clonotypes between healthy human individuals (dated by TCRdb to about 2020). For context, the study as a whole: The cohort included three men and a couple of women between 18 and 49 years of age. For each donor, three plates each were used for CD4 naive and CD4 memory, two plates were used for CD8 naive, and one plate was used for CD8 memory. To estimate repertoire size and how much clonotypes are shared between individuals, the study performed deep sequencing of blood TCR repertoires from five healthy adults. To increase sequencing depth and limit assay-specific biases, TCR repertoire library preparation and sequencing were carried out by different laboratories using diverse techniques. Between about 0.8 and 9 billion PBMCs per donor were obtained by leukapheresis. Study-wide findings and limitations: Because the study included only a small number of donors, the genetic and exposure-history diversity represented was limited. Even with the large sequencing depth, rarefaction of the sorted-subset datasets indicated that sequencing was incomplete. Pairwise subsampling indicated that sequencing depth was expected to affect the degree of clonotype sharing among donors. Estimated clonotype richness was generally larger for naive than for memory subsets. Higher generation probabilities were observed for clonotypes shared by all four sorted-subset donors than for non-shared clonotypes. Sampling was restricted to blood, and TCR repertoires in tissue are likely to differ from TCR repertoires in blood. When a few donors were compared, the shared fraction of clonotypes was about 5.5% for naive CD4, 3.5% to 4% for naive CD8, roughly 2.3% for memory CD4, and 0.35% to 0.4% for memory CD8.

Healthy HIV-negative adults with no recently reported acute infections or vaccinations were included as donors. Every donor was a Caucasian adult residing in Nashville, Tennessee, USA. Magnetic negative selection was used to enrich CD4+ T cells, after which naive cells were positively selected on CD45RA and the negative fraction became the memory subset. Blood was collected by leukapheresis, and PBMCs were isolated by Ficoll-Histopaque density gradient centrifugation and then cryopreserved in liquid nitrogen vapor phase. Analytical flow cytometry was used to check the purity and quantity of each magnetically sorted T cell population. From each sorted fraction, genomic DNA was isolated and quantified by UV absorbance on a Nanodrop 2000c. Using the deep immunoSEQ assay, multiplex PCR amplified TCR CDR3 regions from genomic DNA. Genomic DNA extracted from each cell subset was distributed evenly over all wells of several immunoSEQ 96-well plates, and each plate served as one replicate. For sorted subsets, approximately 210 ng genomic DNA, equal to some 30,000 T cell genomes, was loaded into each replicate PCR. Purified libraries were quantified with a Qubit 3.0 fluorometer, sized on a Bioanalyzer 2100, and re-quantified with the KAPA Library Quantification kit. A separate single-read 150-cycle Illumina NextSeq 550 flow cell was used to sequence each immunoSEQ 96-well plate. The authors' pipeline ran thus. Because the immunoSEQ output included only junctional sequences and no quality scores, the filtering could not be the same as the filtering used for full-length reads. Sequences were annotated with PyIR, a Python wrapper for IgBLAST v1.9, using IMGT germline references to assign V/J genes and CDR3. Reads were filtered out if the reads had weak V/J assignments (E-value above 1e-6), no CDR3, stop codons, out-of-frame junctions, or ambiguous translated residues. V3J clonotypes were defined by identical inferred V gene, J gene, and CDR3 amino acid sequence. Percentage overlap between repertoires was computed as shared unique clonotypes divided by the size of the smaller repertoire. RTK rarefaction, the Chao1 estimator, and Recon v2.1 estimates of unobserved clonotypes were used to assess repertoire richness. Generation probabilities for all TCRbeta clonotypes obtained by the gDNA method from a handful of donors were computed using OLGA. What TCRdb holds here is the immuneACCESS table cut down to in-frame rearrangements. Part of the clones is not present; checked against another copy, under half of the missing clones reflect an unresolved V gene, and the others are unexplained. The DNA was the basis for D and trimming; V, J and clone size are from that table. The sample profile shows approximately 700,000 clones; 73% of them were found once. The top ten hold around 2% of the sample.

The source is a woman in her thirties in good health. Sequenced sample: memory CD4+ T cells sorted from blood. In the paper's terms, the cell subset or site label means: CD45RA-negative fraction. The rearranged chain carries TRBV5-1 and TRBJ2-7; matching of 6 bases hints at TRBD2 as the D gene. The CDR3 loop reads CASSLDGGREQYF. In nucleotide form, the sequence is TGCGCCAGCAGCCTGGACGGGGGTCGCGAGCAGTACTTC.